The sequence of this T cell receptor (beta chain) was determined in a study of T-cell reconstitution after alpha-beta-depleted transplantation in children. Trimming removed 6 bases at V and 3 bases at J, with 12 bases between. Germline CDR1 and CDR2: MNHNY and SVGAGI (reference sequence). The CDR3 runs 13 residues. Unique molecular identifiers were incorporated during preparation of the TCRbeta library. Each CDR3 protein gets one entry after TCRdb re-called the PCR reads with MiXCR. The sample holds over 550,000 distinct CDR3 sequences, 10% to 13% seen once. This clonotype was recorded at least ten times.

This chain connects TRBV6-6 to TRBJ2-7; D remains unclear. The sequence derives from a human donor who donated a stem cell graft to a child with acute myeloid leukemia. The sample here was PBMCs from the stem cell graft donor, taken from the stem cell graft. The CDR3 reads CASRLISDYEQYF. For the CDR3, the DNA is TGTGCCAGCAGACTAATCTCTGACTACGAGCAGTACTTC.